These 20 T cell receptor beta chains came from one sample sequenced in a study of breast tumors, draining lymph nodes, adjacent tissues. Axillary draining lymph nodes of breast cancer patients supplied the node samples. Each CDR3 protein is one row after TCRdb ran MiXCR on the multiplex PCR reads. In the table there are fewer than 200,000 distinct CDR3 sequences, approximately 30% of which are singletons. Sample: axillary lymph node tissue. The origin of the receptors is a female donor with breast cancer. Some clones in this sample may be carry-over from other donors' samples.

This clonotype was detected only a few times. The chain couples TRBV24-1 to TRBJ1-1; D possibly corresponds to TRBD1 (5 bases). The V end was cut by 9 bases, the J end by 1 base, with 8 bases between. The CDR3 contains 12 residues. The V gene's germline CDR1 is KGHDR and CDR2 SFDVKD. The CDR3 is CATSTANTEAFF. In DNA, the CDR3 is TGTGCCACCTCGACAGCGAACACTGAAGCTTTCTTT.

The rearrangement joins TRBV18 to TRBJ1-5; D ambiguous. Germline-derived CDR1 and CDR2 are KGHSH and LQKENI. The CDR3 is 12 residues long. With 3 bases removed from V and 14 bases from J, the gap between germline ends came to 14 bases. The CDR3 DNA follows: TGTGCCAGCTCACCTACGTCTAACTACGAGCATTTT. This codes for CASSPTSNYEHF. Full variable domain (rest looked up from reference TRBV18 and TRBJ1-5): NAGVMQNPRHLVRRRGQEARLRCSPMKGHSHVYWYRQLPEEGLKFMVYLQKENIIDESGMPKERFSAEFPKEGPSILRIQQVVRGDSAAYFCASSPTSNYEHFGDGTRLSIL.

Many counts were recorded for this clonotype. V is TRBV12-3 or TRBV12-4 and J is TRBJ1-2; D unresolved. This CDR3 contains 12 residues. Trimming pared 3 bases from V and 1 base from J, leaving 3 bases between. The CDR3 region has the DNA TGTGCCAGCAGTTTTCTTAACTATGGCTACACCTTC. Amino acid sequence: CASSFLNYGYTF.

This clonotype was detected ten times or more. The V gene is TRBV4-3, the J gene TRBJ1-5, with D tentatively TRBD1 (5 bases). Germline-derived CDR1 and CDR2 are LGHNA and YSLEER. Trimming took off 4 bases at V and 6 bases at J, with 16 bases between the two ends. The CDR3 has 15 residues. This CDR3 reads CASSPSPLRGQPQHF. The CDR3 DNA follows: TGCGCCAGCAGCCCAAGCCCCCTGAGGGGTCAGCCCCAGCATTTT.

About this clonotype: Since a much larger clone is just one base distant, this may be a read error. The chain is built from TRBV7-8 and TRBJ1-2, with TRBD1 matching over 9 bases. The CDR3 totals 15 residues. In germline, CDR1 is SGHVS, CDR2 FQNEAQ. CDR3 sequence reads: CASSSTRTGVYGYPF. As DNA, the CDR3 is TGTGCCAGCAGCTCAACGAGGACAGGGGTCTATGGCTACCCCTTC.

This clonotype appeared many times. The CDR3 reads CASSSRRTGSRVYEQYF. The CDR3, as DNA: TGTGCCAGCAGCTCCAGAAGAACAGGGTCTAGGGTCTACGAGCAGTACTTC. This chain uses TRBV5-6 with TRBJ2-7; a weak D match, TRBD1 (6 bases). CDR1 and CDR2 from the germline V gene are SGHDT and YYEEEE. The CDR3 has 17 residues. V lost 3 bases to trimming and J lost 3 bases, with 22 bases between them.

V usage is TRBV19 and J usage is TRBJ2-2, with 10 bases matching TRBD1. V was pared by 0 bases and J by 7 bases, with 17 bases of the junction left unmatched. The germline V gene encodes CDR1 LNHDA and CDR2 SQIVND (reference sequence). This CDR3 is built from 20 residues. CDR3 residues: CASSIDPRLRQGAYGGELFF. Written as DNA, the CDR3 is TGTGCCAGTAGTATAGATCCCCGACTCAGACAGGGGGCCTACGGCGGGGAGCTGTTTTTT.

This rearrangement joins TRBV7-2 to TRBJ1-1; possibly TRBD1 for D (5 bases). Looked up from germline, CDR1 is SGHTA and CDR2 is FQGNSA. This CDR3 has 15 residues. The V and J ends lost 4 bases and 0 bases respectively, with 12 bases between them. CDR3 nucleotide sequence: TGTGCCAGCAGCTACGGGACTGGAATGAACACTGAAGCTTTCTTT. Residues: CASSYGTGMNTEAFF.

In this sample, this clonotype turned up many times. The chain has TRBV9 and TRBJ1-2; TRBD1 is a possible D gene (5 bases). CDR1 and CDR2 (germline): SGDLS, YYNGEE. CDR3 length: 17 residues. V lost 3 bases and J 0 bases, leaving 18 bases between the germline ends. CDR3 nucleotides: TGTGCCAGCAGCGCGGGGGACCGATCGACAGCTAACTATGGCTACACCTTC. It is translated as CASSAGDRSTANYGYTF.

CDR3 nucleotides: TGTGCCAGCAGAAGGGGGACTTTTGAAGCTTTCTTT. Its protein product is CASRRGTFEAFF. This chain joins TRBV12-3 or TRBV12-4 and TRBJ1-1; D might be TRBD1 (6 bases). Trimming shortened V by 6 bases and J by 7 bases, and 12 bases separated the two germline ends. The CDR3 extends over 12 amino acids.

This clonotype was detected many times. This rearrangement joins TRBV20-1 to TRBJ2-7; the match to TRBD2 covers 8 bases. Germline lookup yields CDR1 DFQATT and CDR2 SNEGSKA (reference sequence). Trimming removed 4 bases from V and 3 bases from J; junction bases left unmatched: 8. This CDR3 is built from 14 residues. The CDR3 here is CSANTGTRGYEQYF. CDR3 sequence (DNA): TGCAGTGCTAATACCGGGACTAGGGGCTACGAGCAGTACTTC.

The chain couples TRBV9 to TRBJ1-1; D is undetermined. V was trimmed by 0 bases and J by 0 bases, leaving 12 bases between them. CDR3 length equals 16 residues. The V gene's germline CDR1 is SGDLS and CDR2 YYNGEE. The CDR3 nucleotides are TGTGCCAGCAGCGTAGGTCTCACGGAACTGAACACTGAAGCTTTCTTT. Its translation is CASSVGLTELNTEAFF. Full variable domain (missing parts from reference TRBV9 and TRBJ1-1): DSGVTQTPKHLITATGQRVTLRCSPRSGDLSVYWYQQSLDQGLQFLIQYYNGEERAKGNILERFSAQQFPDLHSELNLSSLELGDSALYFCASSVGLTELNTEAFFGQGTRLTVV.

The chain links TRBV11-2 to TRBJ1-3, with D possibly being TRBD1 (6 bases). The germline V gene encodes CDR1 SGHAT and CDR2 FQNNGV. The CDR3 contains 15 residues. Trimming took off 2 bases at V and 0 bases at J, with 8 bases between the two ends. CDR3 residues: CASSLPQGSGNTIYF. The CDR3 region has the DNA TGTGCCAGCAGCTTACCACAGGGCTCTGGAAACACCATATATTTT.

As to this clonotype: Sequence at one end of the junction differs from germline and may be a read error. The rearrangement uses TRBV6-5 and TRBJ1-4, with a possible D match to TRBD1 (6 bases). In germline, CDR1 is MNHEY, CDR2 SVGAGI. This CDR3 region has 13 residues. The CDR3 sequence is CAISEEGDEKLFF. The DNA for the CDR3 is TGTGCCATCAGTGAGGAGGGGGATGAAAAACTGTTTTTT.

On this clonotype: A much larger clone lies one base from this, so it may be a read error. The J gene is TRBJ2-7, the V gene TRBV20-1; D is undetermined. This CDR3 is 16 amino acids long. CDR1 and CDR2 from the germline V gene are DFQATT and SNEGSKA (reference sequence). Trimming cost V 0 bases and J 0 bases, with 15 bases left between them. The CDR3 is CSARDLVPYASYEQYF. CDR3 nucleotide sequence: TGCAGTGCTAGAGATCTCGTTCCTTACGCCTCCTACGAGCAGTACTTC.

This clonotype was detected a few times. V gene TRBV27 combines with J gene TRBJ2-7; 13 nucleotides align to TRBD2. This CDR3 region has 18 residues. Germline V gene lookup returns CDR1 MNHEY and CDR2 SMNVEV (reference sequence). Trimming removed 4 bases from V and 6 bases from J; junction bases left unmatched: 15. CDR3 sequence (DNA): TGTGCCAGCAGTTCCTGGGGACTAGCGGGGAAGTACGAATCCGAGCAGTACTTC. Its protein product is CASSSWGLAGKYESEQYF.

This clonotype was seen at least ten times. The chain links TRBV12-3 or TRBV12-4 to TRBJ2-3, with 10 positions matching TRBD2. The V and J ends lost 6 bases and 0 bases, in that order; junction bases with no gene match: 3. This CDR3 has 15 amino acids. The CDR3 here is CASSKTSGSTDTQYF. DNA of the CDR3: TGTGCCAGCAGCAAGACTAGCGGGAGCACAGATACGCAGTATTTT.

Ten or more counts support this clonotype. V usage is TRBV19 and J usage is TRBJ1-3; 8 nucleotides match TRBD1. The CDR3 loop spans 17 amino acids. CDR1 is LNHDA and CDR2 is SQIVND in the germline V gene (reference sequence). V lost 1 base, J lost 3 bases, and 8 bases stayed unmatched. The CDR3 DNA sequence: TGTGCCAGTAGTATAGGATCTCCCGACAGGGGTGGAAACACCATATATTTT. Its protein product is CASSIGSPDRGGNTIYF.

This clonotype was recorded at least ten times. The chain uses TRBV6-5 and TRBJ1-2; 7 bases agree with TRBD1. V dropped 2 bases and J dropped 3; count of bases not matched to a gene: 3. Germline V lookup: CDR1 MNHEY, CDR2 SVGAGI. The CDR3 is 14 amino acids. The CDR3 nucleotides read TGTGCCAGCAGTTACGCCGGGACAGACTATGGCTACACCTTC. The encoded protein is CASSYAGTDYGYTF.

The chain uses TRBV7-8 and TRBJ2-5; possible D gene TRBD1, 6 bases. The CDR3 spans 18 residues. V was trimmed by 5 bases and J by 1 base, leaving 23 bases between them. The germline CDR1 and CDR2 sequences are SGHVS and FQNEAQ. This CDR3 is CASSPSTRGTQFQETQYF. The CDR3 nucleotides are TGTGCCAGCAGCCCAAGTACGAGGGGGACCCAGTTCCAAGAGACCCAGTACTTC.